This T cell receptor (beta chain) appears in the sequencing data of a study of blood T cells in healthy people across ages. Whole-study findings and limits: With age, beta diversity per million T cells declined roughly linearly, significantly by 40. The long-lived group displayed more naive CD4+ cells, plus higher diversity, than the aged donors did.

This CDR3 is 16 amino acids long. V was clipped by 3 bases and J by 1 base, with 19 bases between them. Germline V gene data show CDR1 as DFQATT and CDR2 as SNEGSKA (reference sequence). This clonotype was seen at least ten times. Antigen: not known. Together with a sample-barcoded 5' primer, a J-beta primer mix was included in a second PCR lasting about 6 to 11 cycles. TCRdb fed the 5' RACE reads into MiXCR, producing one record per CDR3 protein. The sample contains 710,000 or so distinct CDR3 sequences, approximately 31% of which appear only once. V gene TRBV20-1 combines with J gene TRBJ2-7; unclear D gene. The specimen sequenced was blood. The sequence derives from an elderly woman in good health. Here the CDR3 reads CSASIYSLGKSYEQYF. CDR3 sequence (DNA): TGCAGTGCTAGTATATACAGCCTGGGGAAATCCTACGAGCAGTACTTC.